The source of this T cell receptor (beta chain) is a study of T cells in Graves' hyperthyroidism and ophthalmopathy. This clonotype was counted at least ten times. Using RNA transcripts as the source, TCR beta CDR3 regions were amplified. TCR CDR3 underwent first-round RT-PCR with the HTBI primer set. A single record per CDR3 protein comes from TCRdb applying MiXCR to the multiplex PCR reads. Of about 610,000 distinct CDR3 sequences listed, roughly 15% are singletons. Germline loops: CDR1 SNHLY, CDR2 FYNNEI. This CDR3 contains 13 residues. Trimming cost V 9 bases and J 6 bases; bases outside gene matches: 5. Lactation, pregnancy, other autoimmune disease or uncontrolled infection excluded patients. Fresh peripheral blood, approximately 10 ml, was the source of the PBMCs.

This receptor was identified in a woman between 35 and 50 years old with Graves' ophthalmopathy. This chain links TRBV2 with TRBJ2-7; 13 bases agree with TRBD2. Sample: blood. CDR3 nucleotide sequence: TGTGCCAGGAGGACTAGCGGGAGTTCCGAGCAGTACTTC. This translates into CARRTSGSSEQYF.